The 16 T cell receptor beta chains in this list originate from one sample, sequenced in a study of T cell changes during pregnancy in multiple sclerosis. The method was immunoSEQ multiplex PCR; TCRdb's version includes in-frame clones alone and lacks a portion of them. The sample has 60,000 to 75,000 clones; 85% to 95% are singletons. The sample was CD8+ T cells from peripheral blood mononuclear cells, taken in the second trimester of pregnancy. The receptors shown here come from a female donor with multiple sclerosis, enrolled in a pregnancy study.

The genes are TRBV7-9 and TRBJ2-7, with a weak D call TRBD2 (6 bases). V dropped 7 bases and J dropped 2 bases, with 15 bases sitting between them. The CDR3 loop spans 14 amino acids. Germline V lookup: CDR1 SEHNR, CDR2 FQNEAQ (reference sequence). CDR3 nucleotide sequence: TGTGCCAGCACGGACGCGGGGCCCCCCTACGAGCAGTACTTC. Translation: CASTDAGPPYEQYF.

The chain couples TRBV5-1 to TRBJ2-7, with 8 bases matching TRBD1. The length of the CDR3 is 14 residues. In germline, CDR1 is SGHRS, CDR2 YFSETQ. The junction had 4 bases not matched to a gene; V was cut back by 0 bases and J by 5 bases. CDR3 sequence reads: CASSLAAGGHEQYF. CDR3 coding DNA: TGCGCCAGCAGCTTGGCCGCAGGGGGCCACGAGCAGTACTTC.

This clone was detected once. V gene TRBV11-2 combines with J gene TRBJ2-2; 15 positions match TRBD2. The CDR3 spans 18 residues. Germline lookup yields CDR1 SGHAT and CDR2 FQNNGV. Trimming at V came to 5 bases and at J to 2 bases, leaving 6 bases not matched to a gene. CDR3 loop: CASSRTSGRVYNTGELFF. CDR3 coding DNA: TGTGCCAGCAGCAGGACTAGCGGGAGGGTGTACAACACCGGGGAGCTGTTTTTT.

The V and J genes are TRBV27 and TRBJ2-7, with 12 positions matching TRBD2. The CDR3 extends over 19 amino acids. Per germline, CDR1 MNHEY and CDR2 SMNVEV (reference sequence). V shed 1 base and J 5 bases; nucleotides not matched to a gene: 15. As DNA, the CDR3 is TGTGCCAGCAGTTTATATGGACGACTAGCGGGAGTTCCATCTCACGAGCAGTACTTC. The encoded protein is CASSLYGRLAGVPSHEQYF.

V and J are TRBV7-9 and TRBJ2-1, with 11 positions matching TRBD1. CDR3 length: 15 amino acids. Germline V gene sequence: CDR1 SEHNR, CDR2 FQNEAQ (reference sequence). The V and J ends lost 6 bases and 6 bases, in that order; junction bases with no gene match: 7. The CDR3 DNA reads as TGTGCCAGCAGGTTTCTGGGACAGGGGGTCAATGAGCAGTTCTTC. This gives the protein CASRFLGQGVNEQFF. Complete variable domain (other parts from reference TRBV7-9 and TRBJ2-1): DTGVSQNPRHKITKRGQNVTFRCDPISEHNRLYWYRQTLGQGPEFLTYFQNEAQLEKSRLLSDRFSAERPKGSFSTLEIQRTEQGDSAMYLCASRFLGQGVNEQFFGPGTRLTVL.

V usage is TRBV7-9 and J usage is TRBJ2-1; D perhaps matches TRBD2 (5 bases). The CDR3 has 12 amino acids. The V end lost 5 bases, the J end lost 7 bases, and 9 bases lay between the germline ends. Germline loops: CDR1 SEHNR, CDR2 FQNEAQ (reference sequence). CDR3 sequence: CASSPPGNEQFF. CDR3 sequence (DNA): TGTGCCAGCAGCCCCCCGGGGAATGAGCAGTTCTTC.

The chain links TRBV19 to TRBJ2-1; 9 bases match TRBD2. V trimming: 1 base; J trimming: 8 bases; junction bases outside the gene matches: 9. CDR3 length: 16 amino acids. Germline CDR1 is LNHDA and CDR2 is SQIVND (reference sequence). The CDR3 DNA reads as TGTGCCAGTAGTATAGGGAGAGGGCGGGAGGGAGATGAGCAGTTCTTC. This sequence encodes CASSIGRGREGDEQFF.

This clone has a single count. The J gene is TRBJ2-1, the V gene TRBV2; 8 nucleotides align to TRBD2. The J segment lost 9 bases and the V segment lost 5 bases, leaving 9 bases of the junction unmatched. This CDR3 has 14 residues. Germline CDR1 reads SNHLY; CDR2 reads FYNNEI. CDR3 DNA sequence: TGTGCCAGCAGTCCGGGACTAGTAAGTGCTGAGCAGTTCTTC. Translation: CASSPGLVSAEQFF.

The count of this clone is one. The chain has TRBV11-2 and TRBJ1-1, with D tentatively TRBD1 (5 bases). Germline-derived CDR1 and CDR2 are SGHAT and FQNNGV. The length of the CDR3 is 13 residues. V was cut by 4 bases and J by 7 bases, with 13 bases left in between. The CDR3 sequence is CASSWGEKLEAFF. The CDR3 nucleotides are TGTGCCAGCAGCTGGGGCGAAAAGCTTGAAGCTTTCTTT. Full variable domain (remainder filled in from reference TRBV11-2 and TRBJ1-1): EAGVAQSPRYKIIEKRQSVAFWCNPISGHATLYWYQQILGQGPKLLIQFQNNGVVDDSQLPKDRFSAERLKGVDSTLKIQPAKLEDSAVYLCASSWGEKLEAFFGQGTRLTVV.

This chain links TRBV11-2 with TRBJ2-1; D not resolved. The germline V and J ends were trimmed by 5 bases and 4 bases, with 9 bases remaining between them. This CDR3 comprises 13 residues. Germline CDR1 SGHAT, CDR2 FQNNGV. CDR3 amino acids: CASSLFKYNEQFF. The CDR3 DNA is TGTGCCAGCAGCCTCTTTAAATACAATGAGCAGTTCTTC. Combining the CDR3 with reference TRBV11-2 and TRBJ2-1 gives the whole variable domain EAGVAQSPRYKIIEKRQSVAFWCNPISGHATLYWYQQILGQGPKLLIQFQNNGVVDDSQLPKDRFSAERLKGVDSTLKIQPAKLEDSAVYLCASSLFKYNEQFFGPGTRLTVL.

This chain links TRBV10-2 with TRBJ2-1; no clear D. V was trimmed by 3 bases and J by 0 bases, leaving 6 bases between them. The length of the CDR3 is 14 residues. CDR1 and CDR2 from the germline V gene are WSHSY and SAAADI. The CDR3 loop is CASSEQSSYNEQFF. The CDR3 coding sequence is TGCGCCAGCAGTGAACAGAGCTCCTACAATGAGCAGTTCTTC.

The V call is TRBV7-9, the J call TRBJ2-5, with TRBD1 matching over 10 bases. The junction had 4 bases not matched to a gene; V was cut back by 5 bases and J by 1 base. The CDR3 has 15 residues. Germline CDR1 reads SEHNR; CDR2 reads FQNEAQ (reference sequence). The DNA for the CDR3 is TGTGCCAGCAGCCCTCGGACAGGGGGCCAAGAGACCCAGTACTTC. This encodes CASSPRTGGQETQYF.

The chain's CDR3 is CASGSGVVTYEQYF. CDR3 coding DNA: TGTGCCAGCGGTAGCGGGGTCGTTACATACGAGCAGTACTTC. The rearrangement links TRBV28 to TRBJ2-7, with TRBD2 matching 8 bases. V lost 8 bases, J lost 4 bases, and 10 bases stayed unmatched. CDR1 and CDR2 from the germline V gene are MDHEN and SYDVKM. This CDR3 has 14 amino acids.

The chain recombines TRBV4-2 with TRBJ2-5, with 10 bases aligning to TRBD2. In germline, CDR1 is LGHNA, CDR2 YNFKEQ. CDR3 length equals 17 residues. V gave up 1 base and J gave up 5 bases; unmatched junction bases: 10. This CDR3 is CASSQGDGSGRWETQYF. The CDR3 DNA reads TGTGCCAGCAGCCAAGGCGACGGTAGCGGGAGGTGGGAGACCCAGTACTTC.

The chain has TRBV7-8 and TRBJ1-5; possibly TRBD1 for D (6 bases). Germline V gene sequence: CDR1 SGHVS, CDR2 FQNEAQ. V was cut by 0 bases and J by 3 bases, with 15 bases left in between. The CDR3 runs 17 residues. DNA of the CDR3: TGTGCCAGCAGCTTAGCGGGCTCCCAGGGGTTCAATCAGCCCCAGCATTTT. As protein: CASSLAGSQGFNQPQHF.

The V call is TRBV4-3, the J call TRBJ1-2; 9 bases agree with TRBD1. CDR1 and CDR2 (germline): LGHNA, YSLEER. The CDR3 runs 14 residues. J lost 8 bases, V lost 1 base, and 5 bases had no gene match. CDR3 bases: TGCGCCAGCAGCCAAGCCGGGACAGGGCGAGGCTACACCTTC. Encoded protein: CASSQAGTGRGYTF.